This T cell receptor beta chain was profiled in a study of cytomegalovirus exposure and HLA in healthy donors. About the research overall: Just over 80% of 300 to 450 genotyped donors fell in the Caucasian-associated ancestry cluster.

The ends were cut back, 1 base at V and 1 base at J, with 15 bases in the middle. Germline assignment: CDR1 SEHNR and CDR2 FQNEAQ (reference sequence). This CDR3 has 17 amino acids. Study-wide results and caveats: At a 0.05 false discovery rate, a later analysis found 16,951 TCR beta sequences to be associated with HLA alleles.

Regarding this clone: Its target is not known.

Primers included in the PCR were 60 Vbeta and 13 Jbeta primers. This table comes from immunoSEQ multiplex PCR, and its TCRdb copy is limited to in-frame clones, with some not included. The repertoire includes some 130,000 clones, over 60% of them detected once, and more than 4% sits in the top ten. The gene calls are TRBV7-9 and TRBJ2-3; a possible D gene is TRBD1 (5 bases). The sequence was collected from a male donor in good health and CMV-seropositive. Sequencing was carried out using PBMCs. The CDR3 coding sequence is TGTGCCAGCAGCTTAGTTCAGGGCGGCTTGGGCACAGATACGCAGTATTTT. As protein: CASSLVQGGLGTDTQYF. Together with reference TRBV7-9 and TRBJ2-3, the CDR3 gives the full variable domain: DTGVSQNPRHKITKRGQNVTFRCDPISEHNRLYWYRQTLGQGPEFLTYFQNEAQLEKSRLLSDRFSAERPKGSFSTLEIQRTEQGDSAMYLCASSLVQGGLGTDTQYFGPGTRLTVL.